This T cell receptor beta chain was sequenced for a study of beta chain features in type 1 diabetes. Study-wide context: What patients shared with healthy donors was a similar profile of age, gender and cell yields.

For this clone: Its target is unknown.

Study-level results: TCRB CDR3 length was moderately but significantly reduced in all four CD4+ subsets of Type 1 diabetes patients. Type 1 diabetes patients had fewer VDJ junction insertions and more deletions.

In germline, CDR1 is MDHEN, CDR2 SYDVKM. The V and J ends lost 3 bases and 8 bases, in that order; junction bases with no gene match: 12. The CDR3 extends over 15 amino acids. The authors reverse transcribed all of the isolated RNA, so sequencing captured expressed TCRB transcripts. Generated by immunoSEQ multiplex PCR, the TCRdb table keeps only in-frame clones and is missing some. Among about 300,000 clones listed, 7% to 9% were seen once. The sequenced sample was central memory CD4+ T cells from blood. The sequence derives from a woman aged 18-29 years in good health. This chain joins TRBV28 and TRBJ1-2; 7 positions agree with TRBD1. As DNA, the CDR3 is TGTGCCAGCAGTTTCGGACAGGTCAGGGTTCGAGGCTACACCTTC. This sequence encodes CASSFGQVRVRGYTF.